The 32 T cell receptor beta chains in this list originate from one sample, sequenced in a study of cytomegalovirus exposure and HLA in healthy donors. Researchers ran the PCR with 60 Vbeta and 13 Jbeta primers. Profiled with immunoSEQ multiplex PCR; TCRdb holds only in-frame clones, not every one. This table has 200,000 or so clones, more than 70% appearing once. Sequenced: PBMCs. The receptor source for this set is a human donor in good health.

V usage is TRBV11-2 and J usage is TRBJ2-1, with 9 bases matching TRBD2. The CDR3 runs 16 residues. The ends lost 5 bases at V and 5 bases at J; junction bases unmatched: 10. Per the germline V gene, CDR1 is SGHAT and CDR2 is FQNNGV. In nucleotides, the CDR3 is TGTGCCAGCAGCCCGATTAGCGGGAGCCGCCACAATGAGCAGTTCTTC. Protein: CASSPISGSRHNEQFF.

The chain is built from TRBV2 and TRBJ2-3; a possible D gene is TRBD1 (6 bases). Germline V gene sequence: CDR1 SNHLY, CDR2 FYNNEI. The CDR3 has 17 amino acids. The ends were cut back, 1 base at V and 1 base at J, with 15 bases in the middle. The CDR3 reads CASSEGFGTRGTDTQYF. The DNA of the CDR3 is TGTGCCAGCAGTGAAGGGTTTGGGACACGAGGCACAGATACGCAGTATTTT. Full variable domain (remainder filled in from reference TRBV2 and TRBJ2-3): EPEVTQTPSHQVTQMGQEVILRCVPISNHLYFYWYRQILGQKVEFLVSFYNNEISEKSEIFDDQFSVERPDGSNFTLKIRSTKLEDSAMYFCASSEGFGTRGTDTQYFGPGTRLTVL.

Note on this clone: Other DNA sequences from this sample encode an identical CDR3 as well. The chain uses TRBV28 and TRBJ2-7; D is possibly TRBD2 (6 bases). Germline V gene lookup returns CDR1 MDHEN and CDR2 SYDVKM. This CDR3 spans 12 amino acids. Deletions cut 2 bases from V and 4 bases from J, with 6 bases between. The CDR3: CASSLGGYEQYF. The DNA of the CDR3 is TGTGCCAGCAGTTTAGGAGGGTACGAGCAGTACTTC.

This clone was found a few times. This rearrangement joins TRBV27 to TRBJ2-1; D is unresolved. This CDR3 comprises 13 residues. The germline V gene has CDR1 MNHEY and CDR2 SMNVEV (reference sequence). V was pared by 5 bases and J by 6 bases, with 11 bases between. CDR3 residues: CASSLEVRNEQFF. CDR3 bases: TGTGCCAGCAGTCTTGAGGTACGCAATGAGCAGTTCTTC.

This clone was seen a single time. As DNA, the CDR3 is TGTGCCAGCAGTACAGGGGATTCATATGGCTACACCTTC. It translates to CASSTGDSYGYTF. The chain has TRBV25-1 and TRBJ1-2; TRBD1 matches at 7 bases. The length of the CDR3 is 13 residues. Looked up from germline, CDR1 is MGHDK and CDR2 is SYGVNS. Trimming cost V 5 bases and J 5 bases; bases outside gene matches: 5.

This clone was found a few times. The chain recombines TRBV5-1 with TRBJ2-7; maybe TRBD2 (5 bases). CDR1 SGHRS and CDR2 YFSETQ come from the germline V gene. The CDR3 consists of 18 residues. The V end was cut by 0 bases, the J end by 0 bases, with 19 bases between. The CDR3 sequence: CASSLVASSRPSSYEQYF. The DNA for the CDR3 is TGCGCCAGCAGCTTGGTAGCTAGCAGCCGACCAAGCTCCTACGAGCAGTACTTC. Full variable domain (missing parts from reference TRBV5-1 and TRBJ2-7): KAGVTQTPRYLIKTRGQQVTLSCSPISGHRSVSWYQQTPGQGLQFLFEYFSETQRNKGNFPGRFSGRQFSNSRSEMNVSTLELGDSALYLCASSLVASSRPSSYEQYFGPGTRLTVT.

The chain carries TRBV28 and TRBJ1-5, with 9 bases matching TRBD1. Unmatched junction bases numbered 3, after V lost 5 bases and J lost 4 bases. Germline V gene sequence: CDR1 MDHEN, CDR2 SYDVKM. The CDR3 covers 14 residues. Here the CDR3 reads CASSPGQGNQPQHF. The CDR3 DNA sequence: TGTGCCAGCAGTCCAGGACAGGGGAATCAGCCCCAGCATTTT. Drawing the rest from reference TRBV28 and TRBJ1-5, the complete variable domain is DVKVTQSSRYLVKRTGEKVFLECVQDMDHENMFWYRQDPGLGLRLIYFSYDVKMKEKGDIPEGYSVSREKKERFSLILESASTNQTSMYLCASSPGQGNQPQHFGDGTRLSIL.

This chain uses TRBV5-1 with TRBJ2-7; a possible D gene is TRBD1 (6 bases). V was cut by 0 bases and J by 1 base, with 8 bases left in between. This CDR3 comprises 14 residues. Germline V gene data show CDR1 as SGHRS and CDR2 as YFSETQ. As DNA, the CDR3 is TGCGCCAGCAGCTTGGTTCAGGGGTCCTACGAGCAGTACTTC. Translating gives CASSLVQGSYEQYF.

The V gene is TRBV11-3, the J gene TRBJ1-2; maybe TRBD1 (6 bases). The CDR3 runs 12 residues. With 7 bases removed from V and 4 bases from J, the gap between germline ends came to 10 bases. CDR1 is SGHNT and CDR2 is YENEEA in the germline V gene. CDR3 region: CASTTGLYGYTF. The CDR3 DNA is TGTGCCAGCACTACAGGGCTCTATGGCTACACCTTC.

The rearrangement links TRBV7-3 to TRBJ2-3; a weak D match, TRBD1 (6 bases). CDR1 and CDR2 from the germline V gene are SGHTA and FQGTGA. V was cut by 3 bases and J by 6 bases, with 16 bases left in between. The CDR3 runs 15 residues. CDR3 in DNA: TGTGCCAGCAGCTTCTATGGGGGCTTCACGGATACGCAGTATTTT. Translating gives CASSFYGGFTDTQYF.

Turning to this clone: At the DNA level, this CDR3 is encoded by other sequences in the same sample as well. The chain has TRBV18 and TRBJ1-1; D not resolved. This CDR3 is 11 amino acids long. Per germline, CDR1 KGHSH and CDR2 LQKENI. Trimming pared 6 bases from V and 3 bases from J, leaving 5 bases between. CDR3 nucleotide sequence: TGTGCCAGCTCCCGGGACACTGAAGCTTTCTTT. Amino acid sequence: CASSRDTEAFF. The variable domain in full, with the rest retrieved from reference TRBV18 and TRBJ1-1, is NAGVMQNPRHLVRRRGQEARLRCSPMKGHSHVYWYRQLPEEGLKFMVYLQKENIIDESGMPKERFSAEFPKEGPSILRIQQVVRGDSAAYFCASSRDTEAFFGQGTRLTVV.

This clone showed up just once. The rearrangement joins TRBV19 to TRBJ2-2; 7 positions match TRBD2. The germline V gene has CDR1 LNHDA and CDR2 SQIVND (reference sequence). This CDR3 has 15 amino acids. The J segment lost 6 bases and the V segment lost 2 bases, leaving 6 bases of the junction unmatched. CDR3 loop: CASSISAGAAGELFF. As DNA, the CDR3 is TGTGCCAGTAGTATATCCGCGGGAGCAGCCGGGGAGCTGTTTTTT.

The chain recombines TRBV2 with TRBJ1-1; 10 bases align to TRBD1. Per the germline V gene, CDR1 is SNHLY and CDR2 is FYNNEI. This CDR3 has 15 amino acids. V shed 8 bases, J shed 3 bases, and the junction held 9 bases outside the gene matches. Here the CDR3 reads CASRRDRGLDTEAFF. In DNA form, the CDR3 reads TGTGCCAGCCGCCGGGACAGGGGCTTGGACACTGAAGCTTTCTTT.

This clone was seen a single time. The chain is built from TRBV7-2 and TRBJ2-7; 13 positions match TRBD2. The CDR3 covers 19 residues. Germline V gene lookup returns CDR1 SGHTA and CDR2 FQGNSA. The V gene end was trimmed by 4 bases and the J gene end by 3 bases; junction bases not matched to a gene: 15. The CDR3 is CASSSRQGTSGIIYYEQYF. The CDR3 nucleotides read TGTGCCAGCAGCTCACGCCAAGGGACTAGCGGGATAATATACTACGAGCAGTACTTC.

The rearrangement joins TRBV11-2 to TRBJ2-3, with TRBD2 identical over 10 bases. This CDR3 has 15 amino acids. CDR1 SGHAT and CDR2 FQNNGV come from the germline V gene. With 5 bases clipped from V and 0 bases from J, the junction kept 2 bases outside the gene matches. The CDR3 here is CASSLGLASTDTQYF. The DNA for the CDR3 is TGTGCCAGCAGCCTGGGACTAGCGAGCACAGATACGCAGTATTTT.

The chain carries TRBV10-1 and TRBJ2-3; 7 positions match TRBD2. After removal of 10 bases from V and 0 bases from J, the junction contained 10 bases not matched to a gene. The CDR3 loop spans 15 amino acids. Germline CDR1 reads WNHNN; CDR2 reads SYGVQD (reference sequence). CDR3 loop: CAIPPGGESTDTQYF. The CDR3 DNA sequence: TGCGCCATTCCACCGGGGGGAGAAAGCACAGATACGCAGTATTTT.

The chain has TRBV27 and TRBJ2-1; TRBD2 aligns across 11 bases. The CDR3 totals 15 residues. CDR1 is MNHEY and CDR2 is SMNVEV in the germline V gene (reference sequence). With V trimmed by 7 bases and J by 5 bases, 7 bases remained unmatched. In nucleotides, the CDR3 is TGTGCCAGCAACCAGGGACTAGCGGTCGACAATGAGCAGTTCTTC. Translated: CASNQGLAVDNEQFF.

The chain links TRBV5-5 to TRBJ2-7, with D maybe TRBD2 (7 bases). Trimming took 5 bases from V and 7 from J, leaving 22 bases between them. There are 15 residues in the CDR3. CDR1 and CDR2 (germline): SGHKS, YYEKEE (reference sequence). This chain's CDR3 is CASREGRGTSGEQYF. CDR3 in DNA: TGTGCCAGCAGGGAAGGGAGGGGGACCTCGGGGGAGCAGTACTTC.

Note on this clone: This sample includes further DNA sequences coding for the same CDR3. This chain joins TRBV6-5 and TRBJ1-3; D remains ambiguous. Germline V gene sequence: CDR1 MNHEY, CDR2 SVGAGI. This CDR3 spans 15 amino acids. V was shortened by 0 bases and J by 4 bases, with 10 bases between the two germline ends. The DNA of the CDR3 is TGTGCCAGCAGTTACTCGCGGGGTTCGGGAAACACCATATATTTT. Its translation is CASSYSRGSGNTIYF.

The gene calls are TRBV7-6 and TRBJ2-7; tentatively, D is TRBD1 (6 bases). CDR1 is SGHVS, CDR2 FNYEAQ, per germline. V shed 5 bases and J shed 1 base, with 15 bases lying between them. This CDR3 has 15 amino acids. CDR3 region: CASSLGQSSSYEQYF. DNA for the CDR3: TGTGCCAGCAGCCTCGGACAGAGCTCTTCCTACGAGCAGTACTTC.

CDR3 in amino acids: CASSPLGQAYSGANVLTF. CDR3 in DNA: TGTGCCAGCTCACCACTCGGACAGGCCTACTCTGGGGCCAACGTCCTGACTTTC. The chain carries TRBV18 and TRBJ2-6, with 7 bases fitting TRBD1. Germline V gene lookup returns CDR1 KGHSH and CDR2 LQKENI. The CDR3 has 18 amino acids. V shed 1 base, J shed 0 bases, and the junction held 6 bases outside the gene matches.

The J gene is TRBJ2-3, the V gene TRBV30; D is undetermined. V shed 4 bases and J shed 8 bases, with 19 bases lying between them. Germline V lookup: CDR1 GTSNPN, CDR2 SVGIG (reference sequence). The CDR3 has 14 residues. The CDR3 DNA reads as TGTGCCTGGAATCCCAAAAACGGTCGCCTTACGCAGTATTTT. Its protein is CAWNPKNGRLTQYF.

V and J are TRBV6-5 and TRBJ2-1; D might be TRBD2 (6 bases). This CDR3 is 16 amino acids long. Germline loops: CDR1 MNHEY, CDR2 SVGAGI. V lost 3 bases, J lost 7 bases, and 19 bases lay in between. This CDR3 reads CASSYGFGSGFNEQFF. As DNA, the CDR3 is TGTGCCAGCAGTTATGGTTTCGGGAGTGGATTTAATGAGCAGTTCTTC.

The V and J genes are TRBV18 and TRBJ2-1; 11 bases line up with TRBD2. Germline lookup yields CDR1 KGHSH and CDR2 LQKENI. V lost 5 bases and J lost 9; bases outside the gene matches: 9. This CDR3 contains 15 residues. CDR3 region: CASSSTSGNEVEQFF. CDR3 coding DNA: TGTGCCAGCTCATCGACTAGCGGGAACGAGGTTGAGCAGTTCTTC. The variable domain in full, completed from reference TRBV18 and TRBJ2-1, reads NAGVMQNPRHLVRRRGQEARLRCSPMKGHSHVYWYRQLPEEGLKFMVYLQKENIIDESGMPKERFSAEFPKEGPSILRIQQVVRGDSAAYFCASSSTSGNEVEQFFGPGTRLTVL.

The chain couples TRBV5-1 to TRBJ2-1; 14 positions match TRBD2. The V segment lost 5 bases and the J segment 9 bases; nucleotides outside the gene matches: 13. The CDR3 contains 17 residues. CDR1 and CDR2 (germline): SGHRS, YFSETQ. The CDR3 protein is CASSFLSGLAGASEQFF. The CDR3 DNA follows: TGCGCCAGCAGTTTCCTCTCGGGACTAGCGGGAGCAAGTGAGCAGTTCTTC.

The J gene is TRBJ1-2, the V gene TRBV11-2, with D unclear. The CDR3 loop spans 13 amino acids. CDR1 is SGHAT, CDR2 FQNNGV, per germline. Trimming pared 8 bases from V and 6 bases from J, leaving 16 bases between. For the CDR3, the DNA is TGTGCCAGCGGCGGGCCCCGGCAGGATGGCTACACCTTC. Translation gives CASGGPRQDGYTF.

This clone was found a few times. The chain links TRBV19 to TRBJ2-7; a weak D match, TRBD1 (5 bases). Germline V gives CDR1 LNHDA, CDR2 SQIVND (reference sequence). V lost 1 base to trimming and J lost 6 bases, with 7 bases between them. The CDR3 extends over 12 amino acids. The CDR3 DNA reads TGTGCCAGTAGTATAGTCCAGGGCGAGCAGTACTTC. Translation gives CASSIVQGEQYF.

This chain connects TRBV19 to TRBJ1-5; a possible D gene is TRBD1 (5 bases). CDR1 is LNHDA and CDR2 is SQIVND in the germline V gene (reference sequence). CDR3 length equals 17 residues. V lost 3 bases to trimming and J lost 2 bases, with 17 bases between them. CDR3 region: CASSIPLQGTGNQPQHF. CDR3 nucleotides: TGTGCCAGTAGTATCCCCCTTCAGGGAACTGGCAATCAGCCCCAGCATTTT.

The chain is built from TRBV4-3 and TRBJ2-7; TRBD1 matches 11 bases. The CDR3 consists of 18 residues. The germline V gene encodes CDR1 LGHNA and CDR2 YSLEER. Trimming removed 0 bases from V and 5 bases from J; junction bases left unmatched: 12. The CDR3 here is CASSQDPPKGQGDHEQYF. The CDR3 DNA follows: TGCGCCAGCAGCCAAGATCCTCCCAAGGGACAGGGGGACCACGAGCAGTACTTC.

J is TRBJ2-1 and V is TRBV6-4; a possible D gene is TRBD2 (6 bases). CDR3 length equals 15 residues. Trimming stripped 3 bases from V and 8 bases from J, with 17 bases between. Germline V gene data show CDR1 as MRHNA and CDR2 as SNTAGT. The CDR3 DNA sequence: TGTGCCAGCAGTGAAACGCGACTAGGTCTCGATGAGCAGTTCTTC. It is translated as CASSETRLGLDEQFF.

The gene calls are TRBV11-2 and TRBJ2-7; TRBD1 matches at 9 bases. CDR1 SGHAT and CDR2 FQNNGV come from the germline V gene. The V gene end was trimmed by 0 bases and the J gene end by 2 bases; junction bases not matched to a gene: 5. CDR3 length: 16 amino acids. The CDR3 region is CASSLEGQGLPYEQYF. CDR3 bases: TGTGCCAGCAGCTTAGAGGGACAGGGTCTGCCCTACGAGCAGTACTTC.

The rearrangement uses TRBV4-2 and TRBJ1-6, with TRBD1 matching 10 bases. This CDR3 is 14 amino acids long. CDR1 and CDR2 (germline): LGHNA, YNFKEQ. Losses at the gene ends were 3 bases for V and 14 bases for J; bases not matched to a gene: 7. CDR3 nucleotide sequence: TGTGCCAGCAGCCACGGGACAGGGGTTTTTGCCCTCCACTTT. This translates into CASSHGTGVFALHF.